This entry lists 30 T cell receptor beta chains sequenced from one sample in a study of blood T cell repertoires in COVID-19. TCRdb's table, derived via immunoSEQ multiplex PCR, lists solely in-frame clones and lacks some. Among roughly 150,000 clones listed, 80% to 85% were seen once. Sequenced sample: peripheral blood. The source of these receptors is a human donor in a cohort sampled during active COVID-19.

This chain uses TRBV27 with TRBJ2-7; 11 nucleotides agree with TRBD1. The J segment lost 2 bases and the V segment lost 6 bases, leaving 6 bases of the junction unmatched. CDR1 MNHEY and CDR2 SMNVEV come from the germline V gene (reference sequence). This CDR3 is built from 15 residues. The chain's CDR3 is CASRTTDRGPYEQYF. The CDR3 region has the DNA TGTGCCAGCAGAACCACGGACAGGGGGCCCTACGAGCAGTACTTC.

This clone has just one count. The chain employs TRBV25-1 and TRBJ1-2; D not certain. The CDR3 runs to 15 residues. Germline lookup yields CDR1 MGHDK and CDR2 SYGVNS. The V end lost 6 bases, the J end lost 3 bases, and 17 bases lay between the germline ends. The chain's CDR3 is CASRMGGSIDYGYTF. CDR3 in DNA: TGTGCCAGCAGAATGGGAGGGTCTATAGACTATGGCTACACCTTC.

This clone was found a few times. CDR3: CASSYSEQGIANTIYF. The DNA for the CDR3 is TGTGCCAGCAGTTACTCGGAACAGGGGATTGCAAACACCATATATTTT. J is TRBJ1-3 and V is TRBV6-5; 7 bases are shared with TRBD1. The junction had 8 bases not matched to a gene; V was cut back by 0 bases and J by 6 bases. CDR3 size: 16 residues. Germline lookup yields CDR1 MNHEY and CDR2 SVGAGI.

The chain is built from TRBV7-9 and TRBJ2-5; 8 nucleotides align to TRBD2. The CDR3 runs to 16 residues. V shed 0 bases, J shed 2 bases, and the junction held 5 bases outside the gene matches. In germline, CDR1 is SEHNR, CDR2 FQNEAQ (reference sequence). CDR3 residues: CASSLALAGPQETQYF. The CDR3 DNA reads as TGTGCCAGCAGCTTAGCCCTAGCGGGTCCTCAAGAGACCCAGTACTTC.

The chain links TRBV29-1 to TRBJ1-2, with D perhaps matching TRBD1 (5 bases). The germline V gene has CDR1 SQVTM and CDR2 ANQGSEA. V lost 6 bases and J lost 6, with 14 bases in between. The CDR3 contains 12 residues. In DNA, the CDR3 is TGCAGCGTCCCCGAGGCAGGGAATGGCTACACCTTC. Translated: CSVPEAGNGYTF.

This clone was observed a few times. The chain combines TRBV6-4 with TRBJ1-1; 7 bases are shared with TRBD1. CDR1 and CDR2 from the germline V gene are MRHNA and SNTAGT. The CDR3 extends over 15 amino acids. With 6 bases clipped from V and 1 base from J, the junction kept 8 bases outside the gene matches. The CDR3 sequence: CASRNRTGPNTEAFF. As DNA, the CDR3 is TGTGCCAGCAGGAATAGGACAGGTCCGAACACTGAAGCTTTCTTT.

The chain links TRBV7-9 to TRBJ1-1; D not resolved. V dropped 5 bases and J dropped 3 bases, with 10 bases sitting between them. Looked up from germline, CDR1 is SEHNR and CDR2 is FQNEAQ (reference sequence). The CDR3 is made up of 13 amino acids. The CDR3: CASSSTYHTEAFF. CDR3 in DNA: TGTGCCAGCAGCAGCACTTACCACACTGAAGCTTTCTTT.

The V and J genes are TRBV6-5 and TRBJ1-3; no definite D call. With 0 bases removed from V and 3 bases from J, the gap between germline ends came to 3 bases. This CDR3 is 13 amino acids long. Germline-derived CDR1 and CDR2 are MNHEY and SVGAGI. The CDR3, as DNA: TGTGCCAGCAGTTACTCGAGTGGAAACACCATATATTTT. Translation gives CASSYSSGNTIYF.

The chain is built from TRBV5-4 and TRBJ2-3; weak D call: TRBD2 (6 bases). Germline V CDR1 and CDR2: SGHNT, YYREEE (reference sequence). Trimming shortened V by 2 bases and J by 2 bases, and 12 bases separated the two germline ends. This CDR3 comprises 15 residues. Here the CDR3 reads CASSFPGTATDTQYF. The CDR3 nucleotides are TGTGCCAGCAGCTTCCCCGGGACTGCCACAGATACGCAGTATTTT.

This sequence joins TRBV6-5 and TRBJ1-5; TRBD1 is a possible D gene (6 bases). This CDR3 spans 13 amino acids. Between the trimmed V and J ends, which lost 7 bases and 2 bases, there was a span of 9 bases. Germline V lookup: CDR1 MNHEY, CDR2 SVGAGI. Written as DNA, the CDR3 is TGTGCCAGCATCCACAGGGGCAATCAGCCCCAGCATTTT. It yields the protein CASIHRGNQPQHF.

The V and J genes are TRBV5-4 and TRBJ2-3, with 15 bases fitting TRBD2. Germline values: CDR1 SGHNT, CDR2 YYREEE (reference sequence). The CDR3 contains 17 residues. V trimming: 4 bases; J trimming: 8 bases; junction bases outside the gene matches: 11. The CDR3 sequence: CASSPRGLAGGLGTQYF. Here the CDR3 DNA reads TGTGCCAGCAGCCCGAGGGGACTAGCGGGGGGCCTCGGTACGCAGTATTTT.

V is TRBV27 and J is TRBJ1-6; 9 bases match TRBD1. The V and J ends lost 6 bases and 9 bases, in that order; junction bases with no gene match: 12. The germline V gene encodes CDR1 MNHEY and CDR2 SMNVEV (reference sequence). This CDR3 is 16 amino acids long. In DNA form, the CDR3 reads TGTGCCAGCAGGCCGGGACAGGGATATAGGTCTTCACCCCTCCACTTT. It specifies CASRPGQGYRSSPLHF.

The CDR3 region is CASSQDRGFQPYGYTF. CDR3 sequence (DNA): TGTGCCAGCAGCCAAGATCGGGGTTTTCAGCCCTATGGCTACACCTTC. This chain connects TRBV3-1 (or the pseudogene TRBV3-2) to TRBJ1-2; D ambiguous. Germline V lookup: CDR1 LGHDT, CDR2 YNNKEL (reference sequence). The CDR3 has 16 residues. V was trimmed by 0 bases and J by 4 bases, leaving 15 bases between them.

The rearrangement links TRBV5-8 to TRBJ1-2; TRBD1 is a possible D gene (6 bases). Germline V lookup: CDR1 SGHTS, CDR2 YDEGEE. The CDR3 loop spans 15 amino acids. Trimming shortened V by 4 bases and J by 0 bases, and 13 bases separated the two germline ends. CDR3 nucleotides: TGTGCCAGCAGCCTCGGACAGCCAGCTAACTATGGCTACACCTTC. It codes for CASSLGQPANYGYTF.

The J gene is TRBJ2-1, the V gene TRBV9, with TRBD2 matching over 12 bases. CDR1 SGDLS and CDR2 YYNGEE come from the germline V gene. This CDR3 comprises 16 residues. J lost 6 bases, V lost 5 bases, and 9 bases had no gene match. CDR3 DNA sequence: TGTGCCAGCAGTCGGACGACTAGCGGGGGATTCAATGAGCAGTTCTTC. It encodes CASSRTTSGGFNEQFF.

This chain joins TRBV7-9 and TRBJ2-3; tentative D call: TRBD1 (7 bases). V was cut by 5 bases and J by 4 bases, with 16 bases left in between. The CDR3 is 15 amino acids. The V gene's germline CDR1 is SEHNR and CDR2 FQNEAQ (reference sequence). CDR3 bases: TGTGCCAGCAGCCGTACAGGGGAGGTGGCAGATACGCAGTATTTT. Encoded protein: CASSRTGEVADTQYF. Supplemented by reference TRBV7-9 and TRBJ2-3, the full variable domain reads DTGVSQNPRHKITKRGQNVTFRCDPISEHNRLYWYRQTLGQGPEFLTYFQNEAQLEKSRLLSDRFSAERPKGSFSTLEIQRTEQGDSAMYLCASSRTGEVADTQYFGPGTRLTVL.

The V call is TRBV6-4, the J call TRBJ2-1, with 10 bases lining up with TRBD1. V dropped 5 bases and J dropped 5; count of bases not matched to a gene: 18. Germline V gene data show CDR1 as MRHNA and CDR2 as SNTAGT. The CDR3 is 19 amino acids. CDR3 protein: CASSPKGTGAADLNNEQFF. CDR3 in DNA: TGTGCCAGCAGTCCTAAGGGGACAGGGGCCGCAGACCTTAACAATGAGCAGTTCTTC.

The chain has TRBV6-5 and TRBJ1-6, with D unresolved. V was pared by 0 bases and J by 7 bases, with 7 bases between. In germline, CDR1 is MNHEY, CDR2 SVGAGI. CDR3 size: 14 residues. This CDR3 is CASSYSGVNSPLHF. In DNA form, the CDR3 reads TGTGCCAGCAGTTACTCCGGGGTCAATTCACCCCTCCACTTT.

The V call is TRBV5-5, the J call TRBJ1-1; no clear D gene. There are 16 residues in the CDR3. V was clipped by 5 bases and J by 4 bases, with 21 bases between them. Germline-derived CDR1 and CDR2 are SGHKS and YYEKEE (reference sequence). CDR3 coding DNA: TGTGCCAGCAGAAGATTGGGAGCAGTTAACGGCACTGAAGCTTTCTTT. It is translated as CASRRLGAVNGTEAFF.

J is TRBJ2-3 and V is TRBV19; 12 nucleotides match TRBD2. The length of the CDR3 is 15 residues. V lost 4 bases to trimming and J lost 5 bases; unmatched junction nucleotides: 4. Germline V gene lookup returns CDR1 LNHDA and CDR2 SQIVND (reference sequence). CDR3: CASSTSGGAGDTQYF. The CDR3 DNA is TGTGCCAGTAGTACTAGCGGGGGGGCCGGAGATACGCAGTATTTT. Drawing the rest from reference TRBV19 and TRBJ2-3, the complete variable domain is DGGITQSPKYLFRKEGQNVTLSCEQNLNHDAMYWYRQDPGQGLRLIYYSQIVNDFQKGDIAEGYSVSREKKESFPLTVTSAQKNPTAFYLCASSTSGGAGDTQYFGPGTRLTVL.

This chain joins TRBV18 and TRBJ2-3; tentative D call: TRBD2 (5 bases). The CDR3 has 17 residues. The V end lost 3 bases, the J end lost 1 base, and 17 bases lay between the germline ends. CDR1 KGHSH and CDR2 LQKENI come from the germline V gene. CDR3 in amino acids: CASSPMRAYEGTDTQYF. The CDR3 bases are TGTGCCAGCTCACCCATGAGGGCCTATGAGGGCACAGATACGCAGTATTTT.

This chain uses TRBV15 with TRBJ1-3; D unclear. The V end was cut by 0 bases, the J end by 0 bases, with 6 bases between. The CDR3 consists of 15 residues. Germline CDR1 and CDR2: LNHNV and YYDKDF (reference sequence). The CDR3 loop reads CATSREGFSGNTIYF. CDR3 nucleotides: TGTGCCACCAGCAGAGAGGGCTTCTCTGGAAACACCATATATTTT.

Only one count was recorded for this clone. This rearrangement joins TRBV25-1 to TRBJ2-5; 9 bases map to TRBD2. Germline V gene lookup returns CDR1 MGHDK and CDR2 SYGVNS. The J segment lost 3 bases and the V segment lost 3 bases, leaving 11 bases of the junction unmatched. This CDR3 comprises 17 residues. CDR3 bases: TGTGCCAGCAGTGACTGGGCCATAGCGGGGGCAAAAGAGACCCAGTACTTC. Encoded protein: CASSDWAIAGAKETQYF.

In its sample, this clone was seen a few times. The chain couples TRBV2 to TRBJ2-5; 7 positions match TRBD1. The CDR3 is 14 residues long. Germline loops: CDR1 SNHLY, CDR2 FYNNEI. With V trimmed by 6 bases and J by 3 bases, 7 bases remained unmatched. The CDR3 coding sequence is TGTGCCAGCAGACAACTTACAGGGGAAGAGACCCAGTACTTC. This sequence encodes CASRQLTGEETQYF.

This chain uses TRBV5-4 with TRBJ1-5; TRBD1 is a possible D gene (6 bases). The CDR3 is made up of 15 amino acids. Germline CDR1 reads SGHNT; CDR2 reads YYREEE (reference sequence). The V gene lost 3 bases and the J gene lost 3 bases, with 13 bases spanning the gap. DNA for the CDR3: TGTGCCAGCAGCTCTGGGGGGGCTAACAATCAGCCCCAGCATTTT. It specifies CASSSGGANNQPQHF.

The CDR3 DNA sequence: TGCGCCAGCAGCTTGTTCCCGGCCGGGGATCAGCCCCAGCATTTT. It specifies CASSLFPAGDQPQHF. The V call is TRBV5-1, the J call TRBJ1-5; D gene ambiguous. Germline CDR1 and CDR2: SGHRS and YFSETQ. V lost 1 base and J 5 bases, leaving 13 bases between the germline ends. The length of the CDR3 is 15 residues.

The chain employs TRBV7-9 and TRBJ1-4, with D possibly being TRBD1 (6 bases). CDR1 and CDR2 (germline): SEHNR, FQNEAQ (reference sequence). Trimming cost V 6 bases and J 0 bases, with 11 bases left between them. The CDR3 contains 15 residues. CDR3 sequence (DNA): TGTGCCAGCAGTTGGGACACCACAACTAATGAAAAACTGTTTTTT. Translated, it gives CASSWDTTTNEKLFF. Using reference TRBV7-9 and TRBJ1-4 for the parts outside the CDR3, the full variable domain is DTGVSQNPRHKITKRGQNVTFRCDPISEHNRLYWYRQTLGQGPEFLTYFQNEAQLEKSRLLSDRFSAERPKGSFSTLEIQRTEQGDSAMYLCASSWDTTTNEKLFFGSGTQLSVL.

This clone came up a few times. The J gene is TRBJ1-2, the V gene TRBV12-3 or TRBV12-4; possibly TRBD1 for D (5 bases). The CDR3 is made up of 13 amino acids. Deletions cut 3 bases from V and 4 bases from J, with 9 bases between. CDR3 amino acids: CASSLRGGYGYTF. The CDR3 DNA sequence: TGTGCCAGCAGTTTGAGGGGAGGCTATGGCTACACCTTC.

Turning to this clone: A read error is likely, as this CDR3 ends without the conserved phenylalanine or tryptophan. No DNA is shown, since the ends of the CDR3 on it are uncertain; the CDR3 is the one TCRdb lists. The chain joins TRBV12-3 or TRBV12-4 to TRBJ1-6; the table's D call, TRBD1, was not checked against the DNA. The CDR3 length equals 9 residues, ends included. Here the CDR3 reads CASSYDREI.

The chain employs TRBV6-4 and TRBJ2-3, with 7 bases fitting TRBD1. The V gene end was trimmed by 5 bases and the J gene end by 6 bases; junction bases not matched to a gene: 5. In germline, CDR1 is MRHNA, CDR2 SNTAGT. The CDR3 runs to 13 residues. The CDR3 DNA reads as TGTGCCAGCAGTATCGACAGGGCCGATACGCAGTATTTT. The encoded protein is CASSIDRADTQYF.